This T cell receptor (beta chain) was obtained from a study of PD-1 blockade in classical Hodgkin lymphoma. The CDR3 runs to 12 residues. Germline CDR1 SGHNT, CDR2 YENEEA. With 5 bases removed from V and 4 bases from J, the gap between germline ends came to 8 bases. Whole-study findings and limits: What drove the repertoire differences, possibly disease activity or prior therapy, has not been defined. By C4D1, CD4+ diversity increased significantly, especially in complete responders.

The protocol was immunoSEQ multiplex PCR, while the TCRdb copy is restricted to in-frame clones and leaves out a portion. Here the sample spans about 35,000 clones, about nine tenths being singletons. Each patient relapsed following autologous stem cell transplantation, and prior brentuximab vedotin exposure differed. The CD4+ T cells used were purified from thawed PBMCs through magnetic negative selection. For this clone: What it binds is not known.

Sample: CD4+ T cells from blood, taken at baseline. V is TRBV11-3 and J is TRBJ1-1; D call uncertain. This clonotype originated in a human donor with classical Hodgkin lymphoma. CDR3 nucleotide sequence: TGTGCCAGCAGCCGTGACGGCACTGAAGCTTTCTTT. Translation gives CASSRDGTEAFF.